This TCR beta chain was captured by sequencing in a study of PD-1 blockade in mismatch repair-deficient tumors. Concerning this clone itself: The antigen is undetermined.

V lost 3 bases to trimming and J lost 2 bases, with 16 bases between them. CDR1 is WSHSY and CDR2 is SAAADI in the germline V gene. CDR3 length equals 16 residues. Study-wide points: Rapid post-treatment expansion, then contraction, generally preceding radiologic response, marked tumor-resident clones.

Assay used: immunoSEQ multiplex PCR; TCRdb lists only in-frame clones, some missing. The table records approximately 80,000 clones, roughly 80% of them present only once. The TCR was taken from an adult with mismatch repair-deficient cancer. The chain links TRBV10-2 to TRBJ1-2, with a tentative D call TRBD1 (6 bases). Sequenced material: peripheral blood, taken 44 weeks after starting pembrolizumab. DNA for the CDR3: TGCGCCAGCAGTGATCGAGAGGACAGCCGAAACTATGGCTACACCTTC. This translates into CASSDREDSRNYGYTF.